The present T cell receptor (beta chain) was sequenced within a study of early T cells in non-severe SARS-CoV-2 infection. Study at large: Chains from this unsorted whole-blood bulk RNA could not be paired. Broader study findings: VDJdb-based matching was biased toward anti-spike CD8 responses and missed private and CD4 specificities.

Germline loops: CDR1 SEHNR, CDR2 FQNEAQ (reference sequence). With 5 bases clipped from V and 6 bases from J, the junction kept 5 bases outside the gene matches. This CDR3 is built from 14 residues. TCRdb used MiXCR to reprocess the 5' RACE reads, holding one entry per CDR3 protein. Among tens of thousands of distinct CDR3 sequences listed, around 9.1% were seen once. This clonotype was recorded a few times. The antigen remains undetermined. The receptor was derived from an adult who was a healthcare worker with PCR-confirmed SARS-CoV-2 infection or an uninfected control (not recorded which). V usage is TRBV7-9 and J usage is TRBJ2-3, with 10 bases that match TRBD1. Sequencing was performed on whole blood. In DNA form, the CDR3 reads TGTGCCAGCAGCCCGGGACAGGGGATGGATACGCAGTATTTT. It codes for CASSPGQGMDTQYF.